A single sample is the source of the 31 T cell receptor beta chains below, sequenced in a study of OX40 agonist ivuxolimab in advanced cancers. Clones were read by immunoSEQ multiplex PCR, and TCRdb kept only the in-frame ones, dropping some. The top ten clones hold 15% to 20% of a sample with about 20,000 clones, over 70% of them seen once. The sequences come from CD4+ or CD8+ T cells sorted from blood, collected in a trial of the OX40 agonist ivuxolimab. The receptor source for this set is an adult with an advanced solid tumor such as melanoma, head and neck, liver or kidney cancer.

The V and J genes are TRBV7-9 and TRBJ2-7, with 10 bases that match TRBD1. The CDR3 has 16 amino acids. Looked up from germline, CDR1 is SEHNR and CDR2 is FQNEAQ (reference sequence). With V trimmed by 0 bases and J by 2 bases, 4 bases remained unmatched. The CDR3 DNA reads TGTGCCAGCAGCTTAGCAACCGGGACAGGGGCCTACGAGCAGTACTTC. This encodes CASSLATGTGAYEQYF. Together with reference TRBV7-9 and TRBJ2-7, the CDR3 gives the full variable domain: DTGVSQNPRHKITKRGQNVTFRCDPISEHNRLYWYRQTLGQGPEFLTYFQNEAQLEKSRLLSDRFSAERPKGSFSTLEIQRTEQGDSAMYLCASSLATGTGAYEQYFGPGTRLTVT.

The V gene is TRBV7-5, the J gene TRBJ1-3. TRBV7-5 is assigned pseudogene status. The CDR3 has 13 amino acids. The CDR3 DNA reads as TGTGCCAGCAGCTTCTCCGAGGACAACACCATATATTTT. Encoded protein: CASSFSEDNTIYF.

In DNA form, the CDR3 reads TGTGCCAGCAGTGCGGGGGAGGGGACCTACGAGCAGTACTTC. Its protein is CASSAGEGTYEQYF. The chain uses TRBV4-2 and TRBJ2-7; 7 bases map to TRBD2. CDR3 size: 14 residues. Germline CDR1 is LGHNA and CDR2 is YNFKEQ. The V gene end was trimmed by 6 bases and the J gene end by 2 bases; junction bases not matched to a gene: 7.

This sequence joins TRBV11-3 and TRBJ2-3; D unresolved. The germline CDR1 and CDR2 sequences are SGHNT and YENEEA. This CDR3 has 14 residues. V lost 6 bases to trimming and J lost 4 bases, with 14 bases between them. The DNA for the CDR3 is TGTGCCAGCAGACACGGTCCTGGGGCAGATACGCAGTATTTT. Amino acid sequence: CASRHGPGADTQYF.

The CDR3 sequence is CASSLPYSEGLANLNEQFF. The DNA of the CDR3 is TGTGCCAGCAGCTTACCCTACTCCGAGGGACTAGCGAATCTGAATGAGCAGTTCTTC. V usage is TRBV11-2 and J usage is TRBJ2-1, with 10 bases aligning to TRBD2. V lost 2 bases and J lost 7; bases outside the gene matches: 17. Germline-derived CDR1 and CDR2 are SGHAT and FQNNGV. The CDR3 has 19 residues.

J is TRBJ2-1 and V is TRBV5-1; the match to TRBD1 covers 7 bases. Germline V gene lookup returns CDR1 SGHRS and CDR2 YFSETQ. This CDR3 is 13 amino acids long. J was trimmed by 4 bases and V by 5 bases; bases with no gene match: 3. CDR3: CASSTGQYNEQFF. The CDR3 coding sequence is TGCGCCAGCAGTACGGGACAGTACAATGAGCAGTTCTTC.

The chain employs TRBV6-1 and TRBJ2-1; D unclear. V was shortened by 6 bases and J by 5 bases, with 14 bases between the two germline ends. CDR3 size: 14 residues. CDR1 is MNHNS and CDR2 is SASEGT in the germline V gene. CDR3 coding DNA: TGTGCCAGCAGGGAACAGTCCGTCGACAATGAGCAGTTCTTC. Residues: CASREQSVDNEQFF.

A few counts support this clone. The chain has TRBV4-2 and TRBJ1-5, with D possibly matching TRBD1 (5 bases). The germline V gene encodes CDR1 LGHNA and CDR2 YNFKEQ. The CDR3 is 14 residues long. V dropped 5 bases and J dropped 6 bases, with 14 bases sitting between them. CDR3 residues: CASSLQGALQPQHF. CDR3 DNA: TGTGCCAGCAGCTTGCAAGGGGCGCTTCAGCCCCAGCATTTT.

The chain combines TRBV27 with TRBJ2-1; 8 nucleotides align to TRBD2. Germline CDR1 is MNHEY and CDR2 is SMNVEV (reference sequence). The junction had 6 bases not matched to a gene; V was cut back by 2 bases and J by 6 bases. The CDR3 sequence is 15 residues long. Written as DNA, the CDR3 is TGTGCCAGCAGTTTAGACGGGACTAGGGGCAATGAGCAGTTCTTC. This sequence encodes CASSLDGTRGNEQFF.

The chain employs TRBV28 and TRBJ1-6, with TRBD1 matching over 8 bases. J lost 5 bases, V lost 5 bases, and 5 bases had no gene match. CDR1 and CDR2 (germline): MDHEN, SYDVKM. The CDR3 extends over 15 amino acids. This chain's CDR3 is CASSVDRDHNSPLHF. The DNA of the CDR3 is TGTGCCAGCAGTGTGGACAGGGACCATAATTCACCCCTCCACTTT. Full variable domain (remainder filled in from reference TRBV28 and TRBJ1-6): DVKVTQSSRYLVKRTGEKVFLECVQDMDHENMFWYRQDPGLGLRLIYFSYDVKMKEKGDIPEGYSVSREKKERFSLILESASTNQTSMYLCASSVDRDHNSPLHFGNGTRLTVT.

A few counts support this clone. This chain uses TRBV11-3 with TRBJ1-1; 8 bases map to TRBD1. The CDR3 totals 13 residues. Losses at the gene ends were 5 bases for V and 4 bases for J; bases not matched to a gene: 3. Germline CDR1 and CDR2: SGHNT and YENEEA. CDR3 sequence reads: CASSITGGTEAFF. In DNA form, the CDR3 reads TGTGCCAGCAGCATTACAGGGGGCACTGAAGCTTTCTTT.

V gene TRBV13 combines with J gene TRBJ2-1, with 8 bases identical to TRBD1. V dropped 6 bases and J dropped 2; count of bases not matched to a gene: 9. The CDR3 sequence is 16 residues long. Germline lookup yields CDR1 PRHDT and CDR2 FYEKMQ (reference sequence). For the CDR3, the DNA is TGTGCCAGCAGTACGGGACAGGTTCGGGCCTACAATGAGCAGTTCTTC. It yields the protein CASSTGQVRAYNEQFF.

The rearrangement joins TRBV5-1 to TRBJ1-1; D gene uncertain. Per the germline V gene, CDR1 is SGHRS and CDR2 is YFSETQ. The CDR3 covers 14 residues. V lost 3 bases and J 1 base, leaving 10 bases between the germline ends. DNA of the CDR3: TGCGCCAGCAGCTCTCGGGCCCCGAACACTGAAGCTTTCTTT. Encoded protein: CASSSRAPNTEAFF.

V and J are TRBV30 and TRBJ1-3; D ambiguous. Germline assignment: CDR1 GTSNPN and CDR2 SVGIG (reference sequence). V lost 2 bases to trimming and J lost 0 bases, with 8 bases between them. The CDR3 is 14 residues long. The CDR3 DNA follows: TGTGCCTGGAGTCCTGCAAGCTCTGGAAACACCATATATTTT. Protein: CAWSPASSGNTIYF.

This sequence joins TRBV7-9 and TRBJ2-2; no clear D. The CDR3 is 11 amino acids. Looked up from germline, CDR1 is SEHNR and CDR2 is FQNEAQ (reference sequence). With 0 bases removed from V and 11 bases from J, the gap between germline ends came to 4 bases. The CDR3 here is CASSLAGELFF. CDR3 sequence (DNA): TGTGCCAGCAGCTTAGCAGGCGAGCTGTTTTTT. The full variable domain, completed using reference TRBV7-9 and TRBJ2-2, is DTGVSQNPRHKITKRGQNVTFRCDPISEHNRLYWYRQTLGQGPEFLTYFQNEAQLEKSRLLSDRFSAERPKGSFSTLEIQRTEQGDSAMYLCASSLAGELFFGEGSRLTVL.

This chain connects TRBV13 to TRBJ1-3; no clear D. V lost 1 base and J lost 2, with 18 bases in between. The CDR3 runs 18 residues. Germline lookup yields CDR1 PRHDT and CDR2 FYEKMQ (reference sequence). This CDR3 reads CASSLAGGRGWAGNTIYF. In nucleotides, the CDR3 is TGTGCCAGCAGCTTAGCAGGCGGGCGGGGATGGGCTGGAAACACCATATATTTT.

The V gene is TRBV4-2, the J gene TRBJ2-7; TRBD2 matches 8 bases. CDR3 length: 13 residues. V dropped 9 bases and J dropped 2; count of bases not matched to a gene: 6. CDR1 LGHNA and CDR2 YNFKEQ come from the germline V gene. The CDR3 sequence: CASHSGIAYEQYF. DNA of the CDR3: TGTGCCAGTCATAGCGGGATCGCCTACGAGCAGTACTTC.

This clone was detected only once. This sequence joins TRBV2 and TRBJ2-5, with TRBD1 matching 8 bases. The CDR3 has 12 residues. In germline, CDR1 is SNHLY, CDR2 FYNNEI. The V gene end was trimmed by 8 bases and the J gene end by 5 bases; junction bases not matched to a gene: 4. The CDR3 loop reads CASQQGAETQYF. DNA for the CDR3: TGTGCCAGCCAGCAGGGGGCCGAGACCCAGTACTTC.

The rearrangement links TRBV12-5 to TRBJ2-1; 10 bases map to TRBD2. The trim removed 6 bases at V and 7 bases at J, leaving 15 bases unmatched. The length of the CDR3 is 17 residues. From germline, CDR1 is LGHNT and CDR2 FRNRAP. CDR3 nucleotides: TGTGCTAGTGGCCTCCCCTCTTCTAGCGGGAGATTGAATGAGCAGTTCTTC. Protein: CASGLPSSSGRLNEQFF.

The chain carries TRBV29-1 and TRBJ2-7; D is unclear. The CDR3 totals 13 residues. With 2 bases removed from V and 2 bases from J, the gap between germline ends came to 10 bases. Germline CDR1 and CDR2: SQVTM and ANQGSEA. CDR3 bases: TGCAGCGTTGAAAGGTCGGATACCTACGAGCAGTACTTC. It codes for CSVERSDTYEQYF.

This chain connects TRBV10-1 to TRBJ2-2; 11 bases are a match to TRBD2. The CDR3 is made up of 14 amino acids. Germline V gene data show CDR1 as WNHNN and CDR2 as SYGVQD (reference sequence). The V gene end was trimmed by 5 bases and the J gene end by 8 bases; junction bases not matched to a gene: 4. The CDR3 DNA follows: TGCGCCAGCAGTTCCGGGACTAGCGGTGGGGAGCTGTTTTTT. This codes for CASSSGTSGGELFF.

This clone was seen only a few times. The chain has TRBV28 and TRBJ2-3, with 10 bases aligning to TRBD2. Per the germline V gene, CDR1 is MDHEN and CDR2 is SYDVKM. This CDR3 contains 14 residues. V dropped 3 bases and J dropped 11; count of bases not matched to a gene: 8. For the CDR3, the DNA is TGTGCCAGCAGTTTCAGCGGGGGGGATATAGGGCAGTATTTT. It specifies CASSFSGGDIGQYF.

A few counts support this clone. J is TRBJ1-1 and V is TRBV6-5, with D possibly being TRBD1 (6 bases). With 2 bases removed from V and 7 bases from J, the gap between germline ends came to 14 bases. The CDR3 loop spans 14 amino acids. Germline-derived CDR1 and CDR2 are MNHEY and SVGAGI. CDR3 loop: CASSYMGAAVEAFF. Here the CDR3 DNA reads TGTGCCAGCAGTTACATGGGGGCGGCGGTTGAAGCTTTCTTT.

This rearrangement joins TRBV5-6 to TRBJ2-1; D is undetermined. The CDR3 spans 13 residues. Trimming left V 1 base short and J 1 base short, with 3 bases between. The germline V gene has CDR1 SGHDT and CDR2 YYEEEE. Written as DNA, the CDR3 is TGTGCCAGCAGCTTGAGTTCCTACAATGAGCAGTTCTTC. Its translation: CASSLSSYNEQFF. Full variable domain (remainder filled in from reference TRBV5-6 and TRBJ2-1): DAGVTQSPTHLIKTRGQQVTLRCSPKSGHDTVSWYQQALGQGPQFIFQYYEEEERQRGNFPDRFSGHQFPNYSSELNVNALLLGDSALYLCASSLSSYNEQFFGPGTRLTVL.

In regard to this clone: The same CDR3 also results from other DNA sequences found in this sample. This chain's CDR3 is CASSLSGPYEQYF. The CDR3 DNA reads TGTGCCAGCAGTTTATCGGGACCCTACGAGCAGTACTTC. The chain links TRBV27 to TRBJ2-7; D assignment may be TRBD1 or TRBD2 (5 bases each). The germline gives CDR1 MNHEY, CDR2 SMNVEV (reference sequence). The CDR3 sequence is 13 residues long. V shed 0 bases and J shed 2 bases, with 5 bases lying between them.

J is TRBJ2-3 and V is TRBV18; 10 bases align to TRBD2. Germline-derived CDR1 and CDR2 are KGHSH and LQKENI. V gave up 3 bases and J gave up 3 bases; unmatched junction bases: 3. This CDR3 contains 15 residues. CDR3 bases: TGTGCCAGCTCACCTATGGGACTAGCGACAGATACGCAGTATTTT. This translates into CASSPMGLATDTQYF.

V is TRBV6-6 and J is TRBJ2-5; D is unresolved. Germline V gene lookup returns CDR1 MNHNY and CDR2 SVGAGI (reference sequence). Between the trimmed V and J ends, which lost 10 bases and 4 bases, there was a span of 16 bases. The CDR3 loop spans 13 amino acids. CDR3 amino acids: CATQTDLRETQYF. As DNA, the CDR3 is TGTGCCACCCAGACGGACCTCAGAGAGACCCAGTACTTC.

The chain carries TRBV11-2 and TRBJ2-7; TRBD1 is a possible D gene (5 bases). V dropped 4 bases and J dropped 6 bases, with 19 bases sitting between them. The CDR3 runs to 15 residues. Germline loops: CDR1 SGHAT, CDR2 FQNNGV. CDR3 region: CASSYPERGKIEQYF. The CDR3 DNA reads TGTGCCAGCAGCTACCCGGAAAGGGGCAAGATCGAGCAGTACTTC.

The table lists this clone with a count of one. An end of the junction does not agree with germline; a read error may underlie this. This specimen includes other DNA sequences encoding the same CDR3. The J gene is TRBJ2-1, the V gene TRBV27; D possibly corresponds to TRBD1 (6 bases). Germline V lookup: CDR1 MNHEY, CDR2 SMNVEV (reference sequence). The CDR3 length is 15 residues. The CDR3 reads CASSLGMGAHNEQFF. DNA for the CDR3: TGTGCTAGCAGCCTGGGGATGGGGGCCCACAATGAGCAGTTCTTC.

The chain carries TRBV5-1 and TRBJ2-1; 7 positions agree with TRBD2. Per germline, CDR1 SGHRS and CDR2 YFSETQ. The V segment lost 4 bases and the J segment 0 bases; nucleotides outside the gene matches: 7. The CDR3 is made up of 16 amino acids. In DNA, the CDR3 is TGCGCCAGCAGCGGACCAGGCGGGAGCTCCTACAATGAGCAGTTCTTC. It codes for CASSGPGGSSYNEQFF.

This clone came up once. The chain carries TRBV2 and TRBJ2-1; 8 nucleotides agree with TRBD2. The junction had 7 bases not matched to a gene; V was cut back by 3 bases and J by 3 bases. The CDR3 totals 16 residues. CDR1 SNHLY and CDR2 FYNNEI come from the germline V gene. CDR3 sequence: CASSDFSGTYYNEQFF. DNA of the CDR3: TGTGCCAGCAGTGACTTTAGCGGGACCTACTACAATGAGCAGTTCTTC.